The 13 T cell receptor beta chains presented below share a single source sample, sequenced in a study of T cells in tuberculosis. Sorting used thawed, overnight-rested PBMC stained with anti-CD3, a viability dye and GMM-loaded CD1B tetramer. C32 glucose monomycolate from Rhodococcus equi was loaded onto the CD1B tetramers. Libraries were prepared by immunoSEQ multiplex PCR; TCRdb keeps only in-frame clonotypes and omits some of them. The repertoire includes approximately 100,000 clones, approximately 90% of them detected once, and less than 2.5% sits in the top ten. Sequencing input: CD1b-GMM tetramer-negative cells sorted from PBMCs. These receptor sequences come from an adult woman with latent tuberculosis.

The V call is TRBV5-6, the J call TRBJ2-3; 8 bases map to TRBD2. With 4 bases clipped from V and 5 bases from J, the junction kept 9 bases outside the gene matches. In germline, CDR1 is SGHDT, CDR2 YYEEEE. The CDR3 consists of 15 residues. The CDR3, as DNA: TGTGCCAGCAGCCTAACGACTAGCGTGGGAGATACGCAGTATTTT. The encoded protein is CASSLTTSVGDTQYF.

The gene calls are TRBV7-6 and TRBJ2-5, with TRBD2 identical over 10 bases. The CDR3 runs to 17 residues. CDR1 is SGHVS, CDR2 FNYEAQ, per germline. Germline trimming cut 2 bases from V and 5 bases from J; bases unmatched to any gene: 11. CDR3 sequence reads: CASSLQSGGARGETQYF. The CDR3 DNA is TGTGCCAGCAGCTTACAGAGCGGGGGGGCTCGTGGGGAGACCCAGTACTTC.

This chain uses TRBV7-2 with TRBJ2-1, with 13 bases that match TRBD2. V shed 0 bases and J 5 bases; nucleotides not matched to a gene: 7. Per germline, CDR1 SGHTA and CDR2 FQGNSA. The CDR3 is 18 amino acids. The CDR3 spells CASSLASGLAGANNEQFF. The CDR3 coding sequence is TGTGCCAGCAGCTTAGCCTCTGGACTAGCGGGGGCCAACAATGAGCAGTTCTTC.

V usage is TRBV5-5 and J usage is TRBJ2-3; no clear D gene. Germline CDR1 reads SGHKS; CDR2 reads YYEKEE (reference sequence). V was trimmed by 2 bases and J by 1 base, leaving 14 bases between them. The CDR3 is made up of 16 amino acids. CDR3 nucleotide sequence: TGTGCCAGCAGCTTAGAACAGACCAAACGCACAGATACGCAGTATTTT. Protein product: CASSLEQTKRTDTQYF. Full variable domain (outside the CDR3, taken from reference TRBV5-5 and TRBJ2-3): DAGVTQSPTHLIKTRGQQVTLRCSPISGHKSVSWYQQVLGQGPQFIFQYYEKEERGRGNFPDRFSARQFPNYSSELNVNALLLGDSALYLCASSLEQTKRTDTQYFGPGTRLTVL.

The chain employs TRBV5-1 and TRBJ2-7; 9 positions match TRBD2. CDR3 length equals 15 residues. Unmatched junction bases numbered 9, after V lost 0 bases and J lost 8 bases. The germline V gene encodes CDR1 SGHRS and CDR2 YFSETQ. For the CDR3, the DNA is TGCGCCAGCAGCTTGGATGGGCGGGGGGGCAGCAAGCAGTACTTC. Its protein product is CASSLDGRGGSKQYF.

The V gene is TRBV6-4, the J gene TRBJ2-7, with 10 bases aligning to TRBD1. Per the germline V gene, CDR1 is MRHNA and CDR2 is SNTAGT. The CDR3 totals 16 residues. CDR3 sequence reads: CASSGSGTGAAYGQYV. The CDR3 DNA follows: TGTGCCAGCAGTGGCTCCGGGACAGGGGCGGCCTACGGGCAGTACGTC.

This clone was counted only a few times. This chain joins TRBV6-1 and TRBJ2-1; D gene ambiguous. This CDR3 region has 13 residues. Germline V gene sequence: CDR1 MNHNS, CDR2 SASEGT. Trimming cost V 6 bases and J 2 bases, with 8 bases left between them. The CDR3 is CASSAWPYNEQFF. The CDR3, as DNA: TGTGCCAGCAGCGCTTGGCCCTACAATGAGCAGTTCTTC.

In DNA form, the CDR3 reads TGTGCCAGTAGTCACCGGGGGTCAGGCCAAGAGACCCAGTACTTC. This encodes CASSHRGSGQETQYF. The V and J genes are TRBV19 and TRBJ2-5; D is possibly TRBD2 (6 bases). The CDR3 loop spans 15 amino acids. CDR1 LNHDA and CDR2 SQIVND come from the germline V gene (reference sequence). V was pared by 5 bases and J by 1 base, with 14 bases between.

The J gene is TRBJ1-1, the V gene TRBV27; no reliable D call. Trimming left V 10 bases short and J 5 bases short, with 17 bases between. The germline V gene has CDR1 MNHEY and CDR2 SMNVEV (reference sequence). The length of the CDR3 is 13 residues. The DNA of the CDR3 is TGTGCCACCGCCCCGGGTTATCGGACTGAAGCTTTCTTT. Protein sequence: CATAPGYRTEAFF.

The rearrangement links TRBV9 to TRBJ2-1; a possible D gene is TRBD1 (5 bases). Germline CDR1 SGDLS, CDR2 YYNGEE. Deletions cut 4 bases from V and 7 bases from J, with 15 bases between. The CDR3 loop spans 14 amino acids. DNA for the CDR3: TGTGCCAGCAGCCCCCAGGGTTTGATAAATGAGCAGTTCTTC. Protein sequence: CASSPQGLINEQFF.

The chain links TRBV28 to TRBJ2-7, with D perhaps matching TRBD1 (7 bases). Between the trimmed V and J ends, which lost 4 bases and 4 bases, there was a span of 14 bases. Germline CDR1 is MDHEN and CDR2 is SYDVKM. The CDR3 length is 14 residues. The CDR3 region is CASSSPAGGYEQYV. The CDR3 DNA is TGTGCCAGCAGTTCCCCGGCAGGGGGGTACGAGCAGTACGTC.

J is TRBJ1-2 and V is TRBV2, with 7 positions matching TRBD1. Germline loops: CDR1 SNHLY, CDR2 FYNNEI. CDR3 length: 12 residues. J gave up 4 bases and V 6 bases, and 2 bases lay outside the gene matches. CDR3 loop: CASRGGFYGYTF. The CDR3, as DNA: TGTGCCAGCAGAGGGGGCTTCTATGGCTACACCTTC.

V usage is TRBV27 and J usage is TRBJ1-5; D might be TRBD1 (6 bases). The germline gives CDR1 MNHEY, CDR2 SMNVEV (reference sequence). There are 16 residues in the CDR3. V was trimmed by 1 base and J by 6 bases, leaving 16 bases between them. The CDR3 sequence is CASSLLSAGAFQPQHF. The CDR3 nucleotides are TGTGCCAGCAGTTTATTATCGGCGGGGGCGTTTCAGCCCCAGCATTTT.